This entry is about one TCR beta chain. Its specificity is unknown. The data were taken from a study of response to subunit inactivated influenza vaccine. The study, taken as a whole, reports: Few new T cells, the authors suggested, are recruited by each seasonal influenza vaccination.

Germline-derived CDR1 and CDR2 are SNHLY and FYNNEI. This CDR3 contains 14 residues. V was pared by 5 bases and J by 4 bases, with 12 bases between. TCRdb redid the calling of the RT-PCR reads with MiXCR, one entry per CDR3 protein. The sample lists about 700,000 distinct CDR3 sequences, about 14% occurring once. The genes are TRBV2 and TRBJ2-1, with D perhaps given as TRBD1 or TRBD2 (5 bases each). The sequence was collected from a man over 45 who received an inactivated influenza vaccine. The material sequenced was PBMCs from blood, taken approximately 15 days before vaccination. CDR3 amino acids: CASSPQRGYNEQFF. The CDR3 region has the DNA TGTGCCAGCAGTCCACAGAGGGGATACAATGAGCAGTTCTTC.